A single T cell receptor (beta chain) is shown here with its context. The clone's antigen remains unknown. Per-base qualities were not stored, and no clone one base away is much larger. The CDR3 starts with the cysteine, ends with the phenylalanine, and has 13 residues. Left in the record is the CDR3 DNA by itself, 39 bases read in frame from the first base. V is pared back by 4 bases and J by 2 bases, with 9 bases lying between the germline termini. Per the germline V gene, SGHTS is the CDR1 and YDEGEE is the CDR2. The source of the sample is a study of blood T cell repertoires in COVID-19 (dated by TCRdb to between 2020 and 2021). The study in broad terms: Samples covering the acute and convalescent phases of COVID-19 were provided by collaborators in the United States, Italy and Spain. Deeply sampled blood TCRbeta repertoires from subjects exposed to, actively infected with, or recovered from COVID-19 were included in the dataset. The repertoires were made available in a free public database intended to serve as a resource for research on the immune response to SARS-CoV-2. The sample metadata nearly always contained a de-identified subject ID, COVID-19 status, age in years and sex. The samples were drawn from the first 160 participants of the ongoing ImmuneRACE study and from 1,200 or so subjects provided by 6 global collaborators. Where available, HLA class I and class II types were taken from metadata supplied by the sample provider and were not determined by assay-based typing. The prospective study material was composed of cDNA or gDNA derived from T cells, B-cell-depleted T cells, or PBMCs. The research as a whole found: Clinical and demographic metadata were provided uncurated, with the amount varying by source and participant.

The collaborating institutions used their own protocols to collect whole blood in K2EDTA tubes. For TCRbeta analysis, collaborators shipped samples as frozen whole blood, isolated PBMCs, or DNA extracted from either of those sample types. The immunoSEQ Assay, a bias-controlled multiplex PCR, was used to amplify TCRbeta CDR3 regions from genomic DNA. The paper's processing steps were these. The number of nucleated cells in each sample was estimated by amplification of reference gene primers within the assay. Sequence reads were collapsed and filtered to measure the absolute abundance of every unique TCRbeta CDR3 rearrangement. For each sample, productive Simpson clonality was calculated by taking the square root of Simpson's diversity index across productive rearrangements. In its TCRdb copy, this immuneACCESS table keeps in-frame sequences only and misses some clones. Where compared with another copy, unresolved V genes explain less than half of these, and the others have no known cause. V, J and clone size derive from that table, while D and trimming were established from the DNA sequence. The sample table records tens of thousands of clones; around 88% of these occur just once. The top ten clonotypes cover around 4.9% of the sample.

The receptor comes from a woman in her 70s with active COVID-19. Sequencing was done on a sample of peripheral blood. The V and J genes are TRBV5-8 and TRBJ1-1, and the D gene may be TRBD1, 5 bases matching. In nucleotide form, the sequence is TGTGCCAGCAGCAGAGGGACTAACACTGAAGCTTTCTTT. It codes for CASSRGTNTEAFF.